The 12 T cell receptor beta chains below come from one sample, sequenced in a study of CD8+CD57+ T cells in acquired aplastic anemia. Genomic DNA, the template, was used for profiling of the TCR beta VDJ and CDR3. A single record per CDR3 protein comes from TCRdb applying MiXCR to the reads. The table includes about 180,000 distinct CDR3 sequences, about half detected once. All patients picked for sequencing had shown, by flow cytometry, an expansion of CD8+CD57+ cells. The material sequenced was sorted CD4+, CD8+, or CD8+CD57+ T cells (not recorded which) from PBMCs. Receptor source: a human donor with aplastic anemia.

This clonotype has only a few counts. One base away lies a much larger clone, so this may be a sequencing read error. Likely a read error: the CDR3 ends without its conserved phenylalanine or tryptophan. V gene TRBV5-5 combines with J gene TRBJ1-1; D remains ambiguous. CDR3 length: 14 amino acids. The V end was cut by 1 base, the J end by 6 bases, with 13 bases between. CDR1 and CDR2 from the germline V gene are SGHKS and YYEKEE (reference sequence). CDR3 in DNA: TGTGCCAGCAGCTTGTCAAGGTTGATGGCTGAAGCTTTCTCT. Its protein product is CASSLSRLMAEAFS.

The CDR3 loop reads CSAIAQGIRNQPQHF. CDR3 DNA: TGCAGTGCTATCGCGCAGGGTATTAGGAATCAGCCCCAGCATTTT. The rearrangement joins TRBV20-1 to TRBJ1-5; a weak D match, TRBD1 (5 bases). CDR3 size: 15 residues. The V gene lost 4 bases and the J gene lost 4 bases, with 17 bases spanning the gap. Germline values: CDR1 DFQATT, CDR2 SNEGSKA (reference sequence).

The chain combines TRBV5-1 with TRBJ2-7; tentative D call: TRBD1 (6 bases). The CDR3 loop spans 13 amino acids. Between the trimmed V and J ends, which lost 4 bases and 4 bases, there was a span of 12 bases. Germline lookup yields CDR1 SGHRS and CDR2 YFSETQ. The CDR3, as DNA: TGCGCCAGCAGCGTGGACAGTGGGTACGAGCAGTACTTC. Its protein is CASSVDSGYEQYF.

This sequence joins TRBV5-4 and TRBJ2-7; perhaps D is TRBD1 or TRBD2 (5 bases each). V shed 2 bases and J shed 3 bases, with 12 bases lying between them. The CDR3 sequence is 14 residues long. Germline loops: CDR1 SGHNT, CDR2 YYREEE (reference sequence). The CDR3 DNA sequence: TGTGCCAGCAGCTTTGGGGGTATCGTCTACGAGCAGTACTTC. It codes for CASSFGGIVYEQYF.

This clonotype was recorded at least ten times. J is TRBJ1-4 and V is TRBV5-1; D may be TRBD1 (5 bases). Trimming shortened V by 0 bases and J by 7 bases, and 13 bases separated the two germline ends. Germline V gene data show CDR1 as SGHRS and CDR2 as YFSETQ. The CDR3 runs to 15 residues. Here the CDR3 reads CASSLGTSPGEKLFF. The CDR3 DNA sequence: TGCGCCAGCAGCTTGGGGACATCTCCGGGTGAAAAACTGTTTTTT.

This clonotype showed up just once. The chain uses TRBV2 and TRBJ2-1; no clear D gene. The CDR3 totals 14 residues. The germline V and J ends were trimmed by 6 bases and 8 bases, with 17 bases remaining between them. The germline V gene has CDR1 SNHLY and CDR2 FYNNEI. The CDR3 DNA is TGTGCCAGCAGCCTCATCCCGCCTGTCGATGAGCAGTTCTTC. Translated, it gives CASSLIPPVDEQFF.

The rearrangement uses TRBV4-1 and TRBJ1-1; D call uncertain. Germline V gives CDR1 MGHRA, CDR2 YSYEKL. There are 13 residues in the CDR3. V was trimmed by 0 bases and J by 11 bases, leaving 13 bases between them. CDR3 DNA: TGCGCCAGCAGCCAAGATATGGGGTCTCGGGCTTTCTTT. As protein: CASSQDMGSRAFF.

The chain has TRBV10-3 and TRBJ2-5; D assignment may be TRBD1 or TRBD2 (6 bases each). Germline CDR1 reads ENHRY; CDR2 reads SYGVKD. The CDR3 covers 13 residues. V lost 3 bases to trimming and J lost 5 bases, with 10 bases between them. The CDR3 here is CAISERGAETQYF. CDR3 DNA sequence: TGTGCCATCAGTGAAAGGGGGGCGGAGACCCAGTACTTC.

J is TRBJ2-5 and V is TRBV7-8; TRBD2 agrees at 8 bases. CDR3 length equals 15 residues. The V and J ends lost 4 bases and 4 bases, in that order; junction bases with no gene match: 8. Germline CDR1 reads SGHVS; CDR2 reads FQNEAQ. The CDR3 is CASSSTAGGGETQYF. CDR3 bases: TGTGCCAGCAGCTCCACCGCGGGGGGCGGAGAGACCCAGTACTTC.

V gene TRBV20-1 combines with J gene TRBJ1-2; D gene uncertain. The ends were cut back, 6 bases at V and 4 bases at J, with 12 bases in the middle. The CDR3 length is 12 residues. CDR1 is DFQATT and CDR2 is SNEGSKA in the germline V gene (reference sequence). The CDR3 DNA sequence: TGCAGTGCCCCGAAGGTGAGCTATGGCTACACCTTC. Its protein product is CSAPKVSYGYTF.

The chain uses TRBV29-1 and TRBJ2-7; 11 positions agree with TRBD1. This CDR3 contains 15 residues. Germline trimming cut 6 bases from V and 6 bases from J; bases unmatched to any gene: 13. The germline V gene has CDR1 SQVTM and CDR2 ANQGSEA. CDR3 nucleotides: TGCAGCGTCGACCCGGGACAGGGGGGCTCGTCCGAGCAGTACTTC. Amino acid sequence: CSVDPGQGGSSEQYF.

A word on this clonotype: Sequence at one end of the junction differs from germline and may be a read error. The chain is built from TRBV15 and TRBJ2-5; D is perhaps TRBD2 (5 bases). Germline CDR1 reads LNHNV; CDR2 reads YYDKDF (reference sequence). The CDR3 sequence is 13 residues long. The CDR3 is CATSRNEGETQHF. CDR3 in DNA: TGTGCCACCAGCAGGAATGAGGGCGAGACCCAGCACTTC.